Listed below are T cell receptor beta chains from one sample, sequenced in a study of PD-L1 blockade in urothelial cancer. The method was immunoSEQ multiplex PCR; TCRdb's version includes in-frame clones alone and lacks a portion of them. Here the sample spans about 25,000 clones, around 82% being singletons. Sample: PBMCs, taken around atezolizumab (anti-PD-L1) treatment. All receptors derive from a man between 65 and 80 years old with urothelial cancer. CDR3s include the opening cysteine and the closing phenylalanine or tryptophan. The order of the fields is J gene, V gene, D gene, clone size, CDR3 protein, CDR3 DNA. A D gene is named only where the DNA matches it firmly. Size is stated for part of the rows, as once, few or many counts, or as a class when the clone is expanded.

J: TRBJ2-1; V: TRBV19; D: TRBD2; size: NA; CDR3: CASSDGGLAGGKGNNEQFF; DNA: TGTGCCAGTAGCGATGGGGGACTAGCGGGAGGAAAAGGTAACAATGAGCAGTTCTTC
J: TRBJ1-2; V: TRBV10-3; D: NA; size: few; CDR3: CAISALGKDAGGTGYTF; DNA: TGTGCCATCAGTGCCTTGGGCAAGGACGCCGGGGGAACGGGCTACACCTTC
J: TRBJ1-1; V: TRBV6-5; D: TRBD1; size: NA; CDR3: CASSTPGQLTEAFF; DNA: TGTGCCAGCAGCACCCCGGGACAGCTAACTGAAGCTTTCTTT
J: TRBJ1-1; V: TRBV28; D: TRBD1; size: NA; CDR3: CACIPDLGQGAGEAFF; DNA: TGTGCCTGCATACCCGATTTAGGGCAGGGGGCGGGTGAAGCTTTCTTT
J: TRBJ2-5; V: TRBV4-3; D: TRBD2; size: NA; CDR3: CASSPSSGRAETQYF; DNA: TGCGCCAGCAGCCCGTCTAGCGGGAGGGCGGAGACCCAGTACTTC
J: TRBJ1-5; V: TRBV7-9; D: NA; size: NA; CDR3: CASSPDSNQPQHF; DNA: TGTGCCAGCAGCCCAGATAGCAATCAGCCCCAGCATTTT
J: TRBJ1-1; V: TRBV6-5; D: TRBD1; size: NA; CDR3: CASSPTGTGKAFF; DNA: TGTGCCAGCAGCCCCACCGGGACAGGCAAAGCTTTCTTT
J: TRBJ2-7; V: TRBV7-6; D: TRBD2; size: NA; CDR3: CASSSKGLAGEEQYF; DNA: TGTGCCAGCAGCTCCAAGGGACTAGCGGGAGAGGAGCAGTACTTC
J: TRBJ1-5; V: TRBV9; D: TRBD1; size: NA; CDR3: CASSGGQGNQPQHF; DNA: TGTGCCAGCAGCGGAGGACAGGGGAATCAGCCCCAGCATTTT
J: TRBJ1-5; V: TRBV5-1; D: NA; size: NA; CDR3: CASSALGGDNQPQHF; DNA: TGCGCCAGCAGCGCCCTAGGGGGAGACAATCAGCCCCAGCATTTT
J: TRBJ2-7; V: TRBV28; D: NA; size: NA; CDR3: CASSFDRTDEQYF; DNA: TGTGCCAGCAGTTTCGACAGGACGGACGAGCAGTACTTC
J: TRBJ2-5; V: TRBV27; D: NA; size: NA; CDR3: CASSVGGVGTQYF; DNA: TGTGCCAGCAGTGTAGGGGGGGTGGGGACCCAGTACTTC
J: TRBJ2-5; V: TRBV5-1; D: NA; size: NA; CDR3: CASSLFGSSQETQYF; DNA: TGCGCCAGCAGCTTGTTCGGGAGTTCTCAAGAGACCCAGTACTTC
J: TRBJ1-1; V: TRBV6-4; D: NA; size: NA; CDR3: CASRDSYQDTEAFF; DNA: TGTGCCAGTAGAGACAGCTATCAGGACACTGAAGCTTTCTTT
J: TRBJ1-1; V: TRBV19; D: NA; size: NA; CDR3: CASIPFGGNTEAFF; DNA: TGTGCCAGTATCCCCTTCGGGGGAAACACTGAAGCTTTCTTT
J: TRBJ1-1; V: TRBV4-2; D: NA; size: NA; CDR3: CASSQENSQGRGAFF; DNA: TGTGCCAGCAGCCAAGAGAATTCACAGGGACGAGGAGCTTTCTTT
J: TRBJ2-7; V: TRBV6-5; D: NA; size: NA; CDR3: CASSYSRDEQYF; DNA: TGTGCCAGCAGTTACTCGAGGGACGAGCAGTACTTC
J: TRBJ1-1; V: TRBV11-1; D: TRBD1; size: NA; CDR3: CASSLDRGIGEAFF; DNA: TGTGCCAGCAGCCTGGACAGGGGCATTGGTGAAGCTTTCTTT
J: TRBJ1-1; V: TRBV5-1; D: TRBD1; size: few; CDR3: CASSLDGGQADEAFF; DNA: TGCGCCAGCAGCTTGGACGGGGGACAGGCGGATGAAGCTTTCTTT
J: TRBJ2-5; V: TRBV7-9; D: TRBD2; size: NA; CDR3: CASSLTSGRAWETQYF; DNA: TGTGCCAGCAGCCTGACTAGCGGGAGGGCCTGGGAGACCCAGTACTTC
J: TRBJ2-7; V: TRBV25-1; D: TRBD1; size: once; CDR3: CASSPLPRTGEVPYEQYF; DNA: TGTGCCAGCAGTCCCCTACCCCGGACAGGTGAGGTCCCCTACGAGCAGTACTTC
J: TRBJ2-1; V: TRBV5-1; D: TRBD2; size: NA; CDR3: CASSLVLREGNEQFF; DNA: TGCGCCAGCAGCTTGGTTCTGCGGGAGGGAAATGAGCAGTTCTTC
J: TRBJ1-3; V: TRBV19; D: NA; size: NA; CDR3: CASSSSGETGNTIYF; DNA: TGTGCCAGTAGTTCCTCAGGGGAGACTGGAAACACCATATATTTT
J: TRBJ1-5; V: TRBV5-1; D: TRBD1; size: NA; CDR3: CASSSGDSFDGNQPQHF; DNA: TGCGCCAGCAGCTCCGGGGACAGCTTTGATGGCAATCAGCCCCAGCATTTT
J: TRBJ1-1; V: TRBV7-9; D: TRBD1; size: NA; CDR3: CASSTYRGRGNTEAFF; DNA: TGTGCCAGCAGCACCTACAGGGGGCGCGGGAACACTGAAGCTTTCTTT
J: TRBJ2-7; V: TRBV7-2; D: NA; size: NA; CDR3: CASSPGTQNYEQYF; DNA: TGTGCCAGCAGCCCCGGGACACAAAACTACGAGCAGTACTTC
J: TRBJ1-2; V: TRBV29-1; D: TRBD1; size: medium-sized; CDR3: CSVEGRDRGFYGYTF; DNA: TGCAGCGTTGAAGGCCGGGACAGGGGGTTCTATGGCTACACCTTC
J: TRBJ2-3; V: TRBV14; D: TRBD2; size: NA; CDR3: CASSHLATSGRSTDTQYF; DNA: TGTGCCAGCAGCCACCTTGCAACTAGCGGGAGAAGCACAGATACGCAGTATTTT